One and the same sample provided the 25 T cell receptor beta chains below, sequenced in a study of blood T cell repertoires in COVID-19. Profiled with immunoSEQ multiplex PCR; TCRdb holds only in-frame clones, not every one. The table lists 540,000 or so clones, about 88% of them singletons. The sample consisted of peripheral blood. These TCRs come from a woman between 50 and 59 years old with COVID-19, enrolled during active disease.

The chain links TRBV5-4 to TRBJ2-2, with 9 nucleotides matching TRBD2. The germline gives CDR1 SGHNT, CDR2 YYREEE (reference sequence). The ends lost 3 bases at V and 5 bases at J; junction bases unmatched: 5. CDR3 length: 15 residues. The CDR3 here is CASSSAGGRTGELFF. The CDR3 bases are TGTGCCAGCAGCTCGGCGGGGGGGAGGACCGGGGAGCTGTTTTTT.

The chain is built from TRBV7-8 and TRBJ1-2; 10 bases line up with TRBD1. This CDR3 has 12 amino acids. V trimming: 3 bases; J trimming: 8 bases; junction bases outside the gene matches: 0. Per the germline V gene, CDR1 is SGHVS and CDR2 is FQNEAQ. This CDR3 reads CASSLTGGGYTF. CDR3 bases: TGTGCCAGCAGCTTGACAGGGGGCGGCTACACCTTC.

This chain connects TRBV5-6 to TRBJ1-6, with D possibly being TRBD1 (6 bases). This CDR3 has 18 residues. V was trimmed by 2 bases and J by 9 bases, leaving 24 bases between them. CDR1 is SGHDT, CDR2 YYEEEE, per germline. The CDR3 here is CASSLGGPGGQFGSPLHF. The CDR3 nucleotides read TGTGCCAGCAGCTTAGGGGGGCCCGGGGGGCAGTTCGGTTCACCCCTCCACTTT. The full variable domain, completed using reference TRBV5-6 and TRBJ1-6, is DAGVTQSPTHLIKTRGQQVTLRCSPKSGHDTVSWYQQALGQGPQFIFQYYEEEERQRGNFPDRFSGHQFPNYSSELNVNALLLGDSALYLCASSLGGPGGQFGSPLHFGNGTRLTVT.

V gene TRBV2 combines with J gene TRBJ1-1; D is unresolved. The germline V gene has CDR1 SNHLY and CDR2 FYNNEI. Trimming pared 4 bases from V and 7 bases from J, leaving 10 bases between. This CDR3 is 12 amino acids long. For the CDR3, the DNA is TGTGCCAGCAGTGTCAAGGAGGATGAAGCTTTCTTT. Amino acid sequence: CASSVKEDEAFF. Full variable domain (missing parts from reference TRBV2 and TRBJ1-1): EPEVTQTPSHQVTQMGQEVILRCVPISNHLYFYWYRQILGQKVEFLVSFYNNEISEKSEIFDDQFSVERPDGSNFTLKIRSTKLEDSAMYFCASSVKEDEAFFGQGTRLTVV.

This clone showed up just once. The chain uses TRBV11-3 and TRBJ2-3; 7 nucleotides line up with TRBD1. J lost 3 bases, V lost 5 bases, and 8 bases had no gene match. CDR1 and CDR2 from the germline V gene are SGHNT and YENEEA. The CDR3 contains 15 residues. CDR3 protein: CASSLQGLETDTQYF. The CDR3, as DNA: TGTGCCAGCAGCCTACAGGGGCTCGAGACAGATACGCAGTATTTT.

The chain carries TRBV3-1 (or the pseudogene TRBV3-2) and TRBJ1-1, with D possibly TRBD1 on 5 matching bases. Germline CDR1 is LGHDT and CDR2 is YNNKEL (reference sequence). The CDR3 sequence is 16 residues long. V was trimmed by 0 bases and J by 1 base, leaving 12 bases between them. CDR3 loop: CASSQDLAGKNTEAFF. CDR3 DNA: TGTGCCAGCAGCCAAGATTTAGCAGGGAAGAACACTGAAGCTTTCTTT.

The CDR3 spells CASGPGTGTETQYF. The CDR3 DNA reads as TGTGCTAGTGGTCCCGGGACAGGTACAGAGACCCAGTACTTC. The chain links TRBV12-5 to TRBJ2-5; 8 bases match TRBD1. The CDR3 sequence is 14 residues long. Germline values: CDR1 LGHNT, CDR2 FRNRAP. V shed 5 bases and J 4 bases; nucleotides not matched to a gene: 6.

The genes are TRBV6-2 or TRBV6-3 and TRBJ1-2; 8 bases map to TRBD1. There are 14 residues in the CDR3. J was trimmed by 5 bases and V by 6 bases; bases with no gene match: 8. The germline V gene encodes CDR1 MNHEY and CDR2 SVGEGT. The CDR3 sequence: CASSEPDRAYGYTF. CDR3 nucleotides: TGTGCCAGCAGCGAACCGGACAGGGCGTATGGCTACACCTTC.

The chain couples TRBV3-1 (or the pseudogene TRBV3-2) to TRBJ2-7; D is unresolved. V lost 1 base and J 2 bases, leaving 9 bases between the germline ends. Germline V gene data show CDR1 as LGHDT and CDR2 as YNNKEL (reference sequence). The CDR3 totals 14 residues. Written as DNA, the CDR3 is TGTGCCAGCAGCCAAGGAGCTCTTGCCTACGAGCAGTACTTC. This encodes CASSQGALAYEQYF.

The V call is TRBV10-3, the J call TRBJ2-2; 7 bases agree with TRBD2. Germline values: CDR1 ENHRY, CDR2 SYGVKD. This CDR3 is built from 14 residues. V was pared by 2 bases and J by 7 bases, with 4 bases of the junction left unmatched. CDR3 nucleotide sequence: TGTGCCATCAGTGAGAGCGGGGCGAACGGGGAGCTGTTTTTT. Residues: CAISESGANGELFF.

This rearrangement joins TRBV29-1 to TRBJ2-7; TRBD1 might be the D (5 bases). The germline V gene encodes CDR1 SQVTM and CDR2 ANQGSEA. The CDR3 loop spans 12 amino acids. V shed 3 bases and J shed 4 bases, with 10 bases lying between them. The CDR3 bases are TGCAGCGTTGAGGCAGGGTCATACGAGCAGTACTTC. Its translation is CSVEAGSYEQYF.

This CDR3 reads CASSGDPGQPQFTGELFF. The CDR3 region has the DNA TGTGCCAGCAGCGGTGATCCCGGACAGCCTCAATTCACCGGGGAGCTGTTTTTT. V usage is TRBV9 and J usage is TRBJ2-2; TRBD1 might be the D (6 bases). V lost 3 bases and J lost 4, with 22 bases in between. Germline-derived CDR1 and CDR2 are SGDLS and YYNGEE. The CDR3 spans 18 residues.

The chain employs TRBV5-1 and TRBJ1-1; D gene uncertain. Trimming took off 0 bases at V and 7 bases at J, with 13 bases between the two ends. The CDR3 runs 14 residues. In germline, CDR1 is SGHRS, CDR2 YFSETQ. The CDR3 DNA reads as TGCGCCAGCAGCTTGGGTCCGGGTTCGGGTGAAGCTTTCTTT. Its protein is CASSLGPGSGEAFF.

The rearrangement uses TRBV6-1 and TRBJ1-2, with 9 bases that match TRBD1. Germline V lookup: CDR1 MNHNS, CDR2 SASEGT. This CDR3 has 15 residues. J was trimmed by 7 bases and V by 0 bases; bases with no gene match: 6. The CDR3 DNA reads TGTGCCAGCAGTGAAGCATCGGGGACAGGGCTTGGCTACACCTTC. Amino acids: CASSEASGTGLGYTF.

DNA of the CDR3: TGTGCCAGCAGCTTGGGACTAGCGGCGAACACCGGGGAGCTGTTTTTT. Its translation: CASSLGLAANTGELFF. V is TRBV5-8 and J is TRBJ2-2; 9 positions agree with TRBD2. The CDR3 is 16 residues long. The trim removed 0 bases at V and 0 bases at J, leaving 0 bases unmatched. Germline CDR1 SGHTS, CDR2 YDEGEE. Combining the CDR3 with reference TRBV5-8 and TRBJ2-2 gives the whole variable domain EAGVTQSPTHLIKTRGQQATLRCSPISGHTSVYWYQQALGLGLQFLLWYDEGEERNRGNFPPRFSGRQFPNYSSELNVNALELEDSALYLCASSLGLAANTGELFFGEGSRLTVL.

The chain is built from TRBV2 and TRBJ2-3; 11 positions agree with TRBD2. Losses at the gene ends were 6 bases for V and 1 base for J; bases not matched to a gene: 3. Germline lookup yields CDR1 SNHLY and CDR2 FYNNEI. The CDR3 sequence is 15 residues long. The CDR3: CASRILAGGTDTQYF. CDR3 coding DNA: TGTGCCAGCAGGATACTAGCGGGGGGCACAGATACGCAGTATTTT.

This chain uses TRBV5-4 with TRBJ2-5, with TRBD2 matching over 7 bases. CDR1 is SGHNT, CDR2 YYREEE, per germline (reference sequence). The V gene end was trimmed by 0 bases and the J gene end by 5 bases; junction bases not matched to a gene: 10. This CDR3 spans 16 amino acids. CDR3 region: CASSLVRGDLGETQYF. The CDR3 coding sequence is TGTGCCAGCAGCTTGGTACGGGGGGATTTAGGGGAGACCCAGTACTTC.

The chain employs TRBV7-2 and TRBJ2-3; possible D gene TRBD2, 5 bases. CDR3 size: 16 residues. Per the germline V gene, CDR1 is SGHTA and CDR2 is FQGNSA. V lost 0 bases, J lost 6 bases, and 16 bases lay in between. The CDR3 nucleotides are TGTGCCAGCAGCTTAGCGCTTTGGACTCACCCGGATACGCAGTATTTT. This translates into CASSLALWTHPDTQYF.

CDR3: CASSLGRARTDTQYF. CDR3 DNA sequence: TGCGCCAGCAGCTTAGGGCGGGCCCGCACAGATACGCAGTATTTT. V usage is TRBV5-1 and J usage is TRBJ2-3; D is possibly TRBD2 (5 bases). V was cut by 2 bases and J by 1 base, with 11 bases left in between. The CDR3 has 15 residues. The V gene's germline CDR1 is SGHRS and CDR2 YFSETQ.

The chain joins TRBV6-5 to TRBJ2-3; D gene ambiguous. Looked up from germline, CDR1 is MNHEY and CDR2 is SVGAGI. V lost 4 bases, J lost 0 bases, and 11 bases lay in between. The CDR3 totals 15 residues. The CDR3 region is CASSLVAYSTDTQYF. As DNA, the CDR3 is TGTGCCAGCAGTTTAGTCGCATATAGCACAGATACGCAGTATTTT.

The chain couples TRBV6-6 to TRBJ2-7, with 12 bases that match TRBD1. Germline V gives CDR1 MNHNY, CDR2 SVGAGI (reference sequence). The ends lost 10 bases at V and 5 bases at J; junction bases unmatched: 12. The CDR3 contains 15 residues. In DNA, the CDR3 is TGTGCCACCTCTGGGACAGGGGGCTATGTCGACGAGCAGTACTTC. Protein sequence: CATSGTGGYVDEQYF.

The J gene is TRBJ2-7, the V gene TRBV13; 9 positions match TRBD1. This CDR3 has 14 amino acids. The V and J ends lost 4 bases and 4 bases, in that order; junction bases with no gene match: 5. From germline, CDR1 is PRHDT and CDR2 FYEKMQ (reference sequence). CDR3 loop: CASSSRDRAYEQYF. The CDR3 bases are TGTGCCAGCAGCTCCAGGGACAGGGCGTACGAGCAGTACTTC.

The chain uses TRBV2 and TRBJ2-1; TRBD2 agrees at 13 bases. CDR1 and CDR2 from the germline V gene are SNHLY and FYNNEI. The CDR3 length is 15 residues. V shed 5 bases and J 8 bases; nucleotides not matched to a gene: 6. CDR3 region: CASSFTSGGAYEQFF. CDR3 coding DNA: TGTGCCAGCAGTTTCACTAGCGGGGGGGCATATGAGCAGTTCTTC. Using reference TRBV2 and TRBJ2-1 for the parts outside the CDR3, the full variable domain is EPEVTQTPSHQVTQMGQEVILRCVPISNHLYFYWYRQILGQKVEFLVSFYNNEISEKSEIFDDQFSVERPDGSNFTLKIRSTKLEDSAMYFCASSFTSGGAYEQFFGPGTRLTVL.

The chain is built from TRBV20-1 and TRBJ1-4; no clear D gene. The germline gives CDR1 DFQATT, CDR2 SNEGSKA (reference sequence). The CDR3 loop spans 11 amino acids. V gave up 0 bases and J gave up 7 bases, with 3 bases separating them. CDR3: CSARDLEKLFF. In DNA form, the CDR3 reads TGCAGTGCTAGAGATCTTGAAAAACTGTTTTTT.

The rearrangement uses TRBV5-1 and TRBJ1-1; 7 bases agree with TRBD1. CDR3 size: 17 residues. Per the germline V gene, CDR1 is SGHRS and CDR2 is YFSETQ. The V gene end was trimmed by 1 base and the J gene end by 7 bases; junction bases not matched to a gene: 16. The CDR3 region has the DNA TGCGCCAGCAGCTTGTTCCGGGACTCAGGGGGTCCACGTGAAGCTTTCTTT. Its protein product is CASSLFRDSGGPREAFF.